This TCR beta chain stems from a study of T cells in Graves' hyperthyroidism and ophthalmopathy. Each 10 ml fresh peripheral blood draw supplied the PBMCs. Between the trimmed V and J ends, which lost 6 bases and 4 bases, there was a span of 15 bases. The CDR3 has 15 amino acids. Germline CDR1 is SGHAT and CDR2 is FQNNGV. To note about this clonotype: Its cognate antigen is unknown. A much larger clonotype is one base distant, so this may be a read error.

The study's findings and limits: Most thyroid clonotypes expanded above 0.001 appeared in blood too.

RNA transcripts provided the source from which TCR beta CDR3 regions were amplified. Initially, a first-round RT-PCR of the TCR CDR3 employed the HTBI primer set. TCRdb passed the multiplex PCR reads through MiXCR, listing each CDR3 protein once. This table holds about 530,000 distinct CDR3 sequences, about a sixth found once. Source material: blood. The chain combines TRBV11-2 with TRBJ2-2; a possible D gene is TRBD2 (5 bases). This sequence was found in a young woman with Graves' ophthalmopathy. This CDR3 reads CASSARETSTGELFF. The DNA of the CDR3 is TGTGCCAGCAGTGCGAGGGAGACGAGCACCGGGGAGCTGTTTTTT.